This TCR beta chain was sequenced for a study of cytomegalovirus exposure and HLA in healthy donors. Comment on this clone: Its specificity is not known.

Per germline, CDR1 LNHDA and CDR2 SQIVND (reference sequence). The V gene end was trimmed by 3 bases and the J gene end by 5 bases; junction bases not matched to a gene: 14. The CDR3 spans 19 residues. Broader study findings: Later analysis identified 15,000 to 20,000 TCR beta sequences associated with HLA alleles, using a false discovery rate threshold of 0.05.

The PCR contained 60 Vbeta and 13 Jbeta primers. The repertoire was sequenced with immunoSEQ multiplex PCR; TCRdb's copy has only in-frame clones and lacks some. Of about 130,000 clones detected, around 82% appear once; the ten largest clones hold about 11%. This clonotype was sampled from a male donor in good health and CMV-seropositive. The chain couples TRBV19 to TRBJ2-1, with 12 positions matching TRBD2. The specimen sequenced was PBMCs. In nucleotides, the CDR3 is TGTGCCAGTAGTATTGGGGTCTGGGCTAGCGGGGGGGTTCACAATGAGCAGTTCTTC. Its translation is CASSIGVWASGGVHNEQFF.